A selection of T cell receptor beta chains follows, all from one sample in a study of early T cells in non-severe SARS-CoV-2 infection. TCRdb passed the 5' RACE reads through MiXCR, listing each CDR3 protein once. Among over 85,000 distinct CDR3 sequences listed, under 15% were seen once. The specimen was whole blood. The receptors shown here come from an adult who was a healthcare worker with PCR-confirmed SARS-CoV-2 infection or an uninfected control (not recorded which). The CDR3 runs from the conserved cysteine through the conserved F or W.

V gene: TRBV3-1
J gene: TRBJ2-7
CDR3 protein: CASSQAPGLPTYEQYF

V gene: TRBV5-1
J gene: TRBJ2-1
CDR3 protein: CASSLGAGANEQFF

V gene: TRBV27
J gene: TRBJ1-4
CDR3 protein: CASSLWAGNEKLFF

V gene: TRBV29-1
J gene: TRBJ2-7
CDR3 protein: CSVTSGTGSSYEQYF

V gene: TRBV20-1
J gene: TRBJ2-1
CDR3 protein: CSARASGRPYNEQFF

V gene: TRBV11-2
J gene: TRBJ2-3
CDR3 protein: CASSLAYGSTQYF

V gene: TRBV20-1
J gene: TRBJ1-1
CDR3 protein: CSARGWTGKNTEAFF

V gene: TRBV7-9
J gene: TRBJ2-6
CDR3 protein: CASSLAHSGPGSPLSGANVLTF

V gene: TRBV18
J gene: TRBJ1-1
CDR3 protein: CASSPPINRAAEAFF

V gene: TRBV11-2
J gene: TRBJ2-1
CDR3 protein: CASSLGNNEQFF

V gene: TRBV5-5
J gene: TRBJ2-2
CDR3 protein: CASSFTPWLAGGFLTGELFF

V gene: TRBV21-1
J gene: TRBJ2-1
CDR3 protein: CASSRPVFSYNEQFF

V gene: TRBV5-5
J gene: TRBJ1-1
CDR3 protein: CASSLYPPTGWTEAFF

V gene: TRBV20-1
J gene: TRBJ2-5
CDR3 protein: CSASGGEETQYF

V gene: TRBV3-1
J gene: TRBJ1-5
CDR3 protein: CASSQGGDQPQHF

V gene: TRBV6-1
J gene: TRBJ2-4
CDR3 protein: CASRTGGLNIQYF

V gene: TRBV5-4
J gene: TRBJ2-5
CDR3 protein: CASSLLQGHQETQYF

V gene: TRBV4-1
J gene: TRBJ1-3
CDR3 protein: CASRQTGKGSSGNTIYF

V gene: TRBV7-9
J gene: TRBJ1-6
CDR3 protein: CASSLAQRSPLHF

V gene: TRBV11-2
J gene: TRBJ1-1
CDR3 protein: CASSHPLGGQVEAFF

V gene: TRBV27
J gene: TRBJ2-3
CDR3 protein: CASSSERSTDTQYF

V gene: TRBV6-6
J gene: TRBJ2-7
CDR3 protein: CASTRIAQYEQYF

V gene: TRBV23-1
J gene: TRBJ1-5
CDR3 protein: CASSQPYRGNQPQHF

V gene: TRBV12-3/TRBV12-4
J gene: TRBJ1-2
CDR3 protein: CASSFTGRSNYGYTF

V gene: TRBV2
J gene: TRBJ2-7
CDR3 protein: CASSTGELAPGEQYF

V gene: TRBV5-1
J gene: TRBJ2-2
CDR3 protein: CASSQARSGGELFF

V gene: TRBV6-1
J gene: TRBJ2-1
CDR3 protein: CASSAFAYNEQFF

V gene: TRBV11-2
J gene: TRBJ2-5
CDR3 protein: CASSKRTGETQYF

V gene: TRBV12-3/TRBV12-4
J gene: TRBJ1-5
CDR3 protein: CASSLGQRNQPQHF

V gene: TRBV2
J gene: TRBJ2-5
CDR3 protein: CASGGLAGPKETQYF

V gene: TRBV25-1
J gene: TRBJ1-1
CDR3 protein: CASRADRSNTEAFF

V gene: TRBV21-1
J gene: TRBJ2-7
CDR3 protein: CASSKEMQSSYEQYF

V gene: TRBV3-1
J gene: TRBJ2-5
CDR3 protein: CASSQGSGDQETQYF

V gene: TRBV12-3/TRBV12-4
J gene: TRBJ1-2
CDR3 protein: CASSSTRTMIGYTF

V gene: TRBV5-4
J gene: TRBJ2-5
CDR3 protein: CASSMTGHRQETQYF

V gene: TRBV4-3
J gene: TRBJ1-5
CDR3 protein: CASSRDREVQPQHF

V gene: TRBV28
J gene: TRBJ2-7
CDR3 protein: CASSLLGQTYEQYF

V gene: TRBV12-3/TRBV12-4
J gene: TRBJ2-7
CDR3 protein: CASSFAGDYEQYF

V gene: TRBV20-1
J gene: TRBJ2-7
CDR3 protein: CSAVNYEQYF

V gene: TRBV4-2
J gene: TRBJ2-3
CDR3 protein: CASSQANADTQYF

V gene: TRBV7-2
J gene: TRBJ2-7
CDR3 protein: CASSRTSGGYEQYF